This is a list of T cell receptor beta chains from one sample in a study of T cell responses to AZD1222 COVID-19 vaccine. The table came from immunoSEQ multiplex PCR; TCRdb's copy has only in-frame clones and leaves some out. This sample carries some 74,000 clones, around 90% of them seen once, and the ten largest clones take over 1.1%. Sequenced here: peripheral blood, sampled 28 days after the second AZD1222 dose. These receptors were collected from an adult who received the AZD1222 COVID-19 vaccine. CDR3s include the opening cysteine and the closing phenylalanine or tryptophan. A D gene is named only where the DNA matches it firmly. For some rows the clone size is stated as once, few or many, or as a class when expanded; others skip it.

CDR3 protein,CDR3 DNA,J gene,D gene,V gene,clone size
CASSTGTGLYNSPLHF,TGTGCCAGTAGTACCGGGACAGGCTTGTATAATTCACCCCTCCACTTT,TRBJ1-6,TRBD1,TRBV19,-
CTSSQVSPRVPISYNEQFF,TGCACCAGCAGCCAAGTTTCCCCGCGGGTTCCCATATCCTACAATGAGCAGTTCTTC,TRBJ2-1,-,TRBV1,-
CASTGAGQETQYF,TGTGCCAGCACCGGGGCAGGTCAAGAGACCCAGTACTTC,TRBJ2-5,-,TRBV11-1,-
CASRTAANTEAFF,TGTGCCAGCCGGACAGCGGCGAACACTGAAGCTTTCTTT,TRBJ1-1,-,TRBV6-5,-
CARTKGVSLLAKNIQYF,TGTGCCAGAACAAAGGGGGTCAGCCTCCTAGCCAAAAACATTCAGTACTTC,TRBJ2-4,-,TRBV19,-
CASSQVPDPRTEAFF,TGTGCCAGCAGCCAAGTCCCCGACCCACGCACTGAAGCTTTCTTT,TRBJ1-1,-,TRBV14,-
CASSVGQVPSNTEAFF,TGTGCCAGCAGCGTCGGACAAGTCCCATCGAACACTGAAGCTTTCTTT,TRBJ1-1,-,TRBV9,-
CASSITGGAGYTEAFF,TGTGCCAGTAGTATAACAGGGGGCGCGGGTTACACTGAAGCTTTCTTT,TRBJ1-1,TRBD1,TRBV19,-
CASSLEPPNTEAFF,TGTGCCAGCAGCTTGGAGCCCCCGAACACTGAAGCTTTCTTT,TRBJ1-1,-,TRBV5-5,-
CASSELRAGELFF,TGTGCCAGCAGTGAATTGAGGGCCGGGGAGCTGTTTTTT,TRBJ2-2,-,TRBV25-1,-
CASSAQQGTNEKLFF,TGCGCCAGCAGCGCCCAACAGGGAACTAATGAAAAACTGTTTTTT,TRBJ1-4,-,TRBV5-1,-
CASSPHGGSSPLHF,TGTGCCAGCAGCCCTCATGGGGGGTCTTCACCCCTCCACTTT,TRBJ1-6,-,TRBV7-3,-
CASSLQTINTEAFF,TGTGCCAGCAGCTTACAGACCATTAACACTGAAGCTTTCTTT,TRBJ1-1,-,TRBV7-9,once
CASSPTGGRSDTQYF,TGTGCCAGCAGCCCCACGGGGGGGCGCTCAGATACGCAGTATTTT,TRBJ2-3,TRBD2,TRBV7-3,-
CASSLGSYEQYF,TGTGCCAGCAGCTTGGGCAGCTACGAGCAGTACTTC,TRBJ2-7,-,TRBV7-9,-
CASSLDAGFDYTF,TGTGCCAGCAGCTTAGATGCGGGATTTGACTACACCTTC,TRBJ1-2,-,TRBV7-6,-
CASTLSGGFYNEQFF,TGTGCCAGCACCCTTAGCGGGGGGTTTTACAATGAGCAGTTCTTC,TRBJ2-1,TRBD2,TRBV28,-
CASSGTADEKLFF,TGCGCCAGCTCCGGGACCGCTGATGAAAAACTGTTTTTT,TRBJ1-4,-,TRBV5-1,-
CASSVAGVQETQYF,TGTGCCAGCAGCGTAGCTGGAGTCCAAGAGACCCAGTACTTC,TRBJ2-5,-,TRBV9,once
CASSLAPYTQKTKNIQYF,TGTGCCAGCAGCTTAGCGCCTTATACCCAAAAGACCAAAAACATTCAGTACTTC,TRBJ2-4,-,TRBV7-2,once
CASSAPGLAGRDTQYF,TGTGCCAGCAGTGCTCCGGGACTAGCGGGGAGGGATACGCAGTATTTT,TRBJ2-3,TRBD2,TRBV28,-
CASSEHSKTGELFF,TGTGCCAGCAGTGAGCATAGTAAGACCGGGGAGCTGTTTTTT,TRBJ2-2,-,TRBV2,-